These T cell receptor beta chains were read from a single sample in a study of blood T cell repertoires in COVID-19. The table came from immunoSEQ multiplex PCR; TCRdb's copy has only in-frame clones and leaves some out. The data contain tens of thousands of clones, around 85% of them singletons. The sample comprised peripheral blood. These receptor sequences come from a middle-aged man with acute or convalescent COVID-19. The CDR3 runs from the conserved cysteine through the conserved F or W. The D gene is left open where the match is weak. Only part of the rows carry a size: once, few, many, or a class if the clone is expanded.

d_gene: TRBD2; v_gene: TRBV5-1; j_gene: TRBJ2-7; abundance: NA; CDR3aa: CASSLARASGSNEQYF; CDR3nt: TGCGCCAGCAGCTTGGCCAGGGCTAGCGGGAGCAACGAGCAGTACTTC
d_gene: TRBD2; v_gene: TRBV18; j_gene: TRBJ2-1; abundance: NA; CDR3aa: CASSLRSGSKVDEQFF; CDR3nt: TGTGCCAGCTCACTGCGTAGCGGGAGTAAGGTCGATGAGCAGTTCTTC
d_gene: TRBD1; v_gene: TRBV6-1; j_gene: TRBJ2-7; abundance: NA; CDR3aa: CASSLQTGVYEQYF; CDR3nt: TGTGCCAGCAGTCTCCAGACAGGGGTCTACGAGCAGTACTTC
d_gene: NA; v_gene: TRBV25-1; j_gene: TRBJ2-7; abundance: NA; CDR3aa: CASLVPSSYEQYF; CDR3nt: TGTGCCAGCTTAGTTCCTAGCTCCTACGAGCAGTACTTC
d_gene: NA; v_gene: TRBV7-8; j_gene: TRBJ1-1; abundance: NA; CDR3aa: CASSTGGNTEAFF; CDR3nt: TGTGCCAGCAGCACGGGGGGGAACACTGAAGCTTTCTTT
d_gene: NA; v_gene: TRBV7-3; j_gene: TRBJ2-7; abundance: NA; CDR3aa: CASSLQAGRAYEQYF; CDR3nt: TGTGCCAGCAGCTTACAGGCAGGGCGAGCCTACGAGCAGTACTTC
d_gene: NA; v_gene: TRBV5-1; j_gene: TRBJ1-5; abundance: NA; CDR3aa: CASSADDSSNQPQHF; CDR3nt: TGCGCCAGCAGCGCAGACGACAGTAGCAATCAGCCCCAGCATTTT
d_gene: NA; v_gene: TRBV27; j_gene: TRBJ1-2; abundance: NA; CDR3aa: CASSLVGGMSWTF; CDR3nt: TGTGCCAGCAGTTTAGTGGGAGGGATGTCTTGGACCTTC
d_gene: TRBD2; v_gene: TRBV7-7; j_gene: TRBJ2-5; abundance: NA; CDR3aa: CASSPGLAGGQETQYF; CDR3nt: TGTGCTAGCAGTCCTGGACTAGCGGGAGGCCAAGAGACCCAGTACTTC
d_gene: NA; v_gene: TRBV18; j_gene: TRBJ2-7; abundance: few; CDR3aa: CASSPPQTGEQYF; CDR3nt: TGTGCCAGCTCACCACCCCAGACAGGCGAGCAGTACTTC
d_gene: NA; v_gene: TRBV18; j_gene: TRBJ1-1; abundance: NA; CDR3aa: CASSVDSGGTEAFF; CDR3nt: TGTGCCAGCTCAGTAGACAGTGGGGGGACTGAAGCTTTCTTT
d_gene: TRBD1; v_gene: TRBV9; j_gene: TRBJ1-5; abundance: NA; CDR3aa: CASSPRDSNFGNQPQHF; CDR3nt: TGTGCCAGCAGCCCCCGGGACAGCAACTTCGGGAATCAGCCCCAGCATTTT
d_gene: NA; v_gene: TRBV11-3; j_gene: TRBJ1-1; abundance: NA; CDR3aa: CASSPGHMNTEAFF; CDR3nt: TGTGCCAGCAGCCCCGGACACATGAACACTGAAGCTTTCTTT
d_gene: TRBD2; v_gene: TRBV5-1; j_gene: TRBJ2-7; abundance: NA; CDR3aa: CASSLAPGLAGLRYEQYF; CDR3nt: TGCGCCAGCAGCTTGGCTCCGGGACTAGCGGGGTTACGCTACGAGCAGTACTTC
d_gene: NA; v_gene: TRBV30; j_gene: TRBJ1-1; abundance: once; CDR3aa: CAWSGGRVLEAFF; CDR3nt: TGTGCCTGGAGTGGGGGCAGGGTGTTGGAAGCTTTCTTT
d_gene: NA; v_gene: TRBV27; j_gene: TRBJ2-7; abundance: NA; CDR3aa: CASRTVPGYEQYF; CDR3nt: TGTGCCAGCAGGACTGTCCCCGGCTACGAGCAGTACTTC
d_gene: NA; v_gene: TRBV5-8; j_gene: TRBJ1-2; abundance: once; CDR3aa: CASSLQGTYGYTF; CDR3nt: TGTGCCAGCAGCTTGCAGGGTACCTATGGCTACACCTTC
d_gene: TRBD1; v_gene: TRBV5-6; j_gene: TRBJ2-1; abundance: NA; CDR3aa: CASSLVGQALYNEQFF; CDR3nt: TGTGCCAGCAGCTTAGTAGGACAGGCACTCTACAATGAGCAGTTCTTC
d_gene: TRBD2; v_gene: TRBV5-1; j_gene: TRBJ2-7; abundance: NA; CDR3aa: CASSLGGSGRLGEQYF; CDR3nt: TGCGCCAGCAGCTTGGGAGGTAGCGGGAGATTGGGGGAGCAGTACTTC
d_gene: NA; v_gene: TRBV28; j_gene: TRBJ2-7; abundance: NA; CDR3aa: CASSEGGTYEQYF; CDR3nt: TGTGCCAGCAGTGAGGGGGGGACCTACGAGCAGTACTTC
d_gene: TRBD2; v_gene: TRBV7-9; j_gene: TRBJ2-1; abundance: few; CDR3aa: CASSLGASGTPEQFF; CDR3nt: TGTGCCAGCAGCTTAGGGGCTAGCGGGACCCCTGAGCAGTTCTTC
d_gene: TRBD2; v_gene: TRBV6-5; j_gene: TRBJ2-2; abundance: NA; CDR3aa: CASSSGLAGDGELFF; CDR3nt: TGTGCCAGCAGCTCGGGACTAGCGGGAGACGGGGAGCTGTTTTTT
d_gene: TRBD1; v_gene: TRBV18; j_gene: TRBJ1-1; abundance: NA; CDR3aa: CASSPSGQATEAFF; CDR3nt: TGTGCCAGCTCACCAAGCGGACAGGCCACTGAAGCTTTCTTT
d_gene: TRBD1; v_gene: TRBV7-9; j_gene: TRBJ1-1; abundance: few; CDR3aa: CASSSNRGSDTEAFF; CDR3nt: TGTGCCAGCAGCTCGAACAGGGGGTCGGACACTGAAGCTTTCTTT
d_gene: NA; v_gene: TRBV7-9; j_gene: TRBJ1-2; abundance: NA; CDR3aa: CASSLGGPNYGYTF; CDR3nt: TGTGCCAGCAGCTTAGGGGGGCCGAACTATGGCTACACCTTC
d_gene: TRBD2; v_gene: TRBV6-2/TRBV6-3; j_gene: TRBJ2-7; abundance: few; CDR3aa: CASSYPTVGLAGGPRGYEQYF; CDR3nt: TGTGCCAGCAGTTACCCAACCGTCGGACTAGCGGGAGGGCCCAGAGGCTACGAGCAGTACTTC
d_gene: TRBD1; v_gene: TRBV10-3; j_gene: TRBJ1-1; abundance: NA; CDR3aa: CAISESDRANTEAFF; CDR3nt: TGTGCCATCAGTGAATCTGACAGGGCGAACACTGAAGCTTTCTTT
d_gene: TRBD1; v_gene: TRBV4-1; j_gene: TRBJ2-1; abundance: once; CDR3aa: CASTGTGAYNEQFF; CDR3nt: TGCGCCAGCACAGGGACAGGAGCGTACAATGAGCAGTTCTTC
d_gene: TRBD1; v_gene: TRBV11-1; j_gene: TRBJ2-7; abundance: few; CDR3aa: CASSLARGRSEQYF; CDR3nt: TGTGCCAGCAGCTTAGCGAGGGGGCGGTCCGAGCAGTACTTC
d_gene: TRBD2; v_gene: TRBV5-1; j_gene: TRBJ2-1; abundance: once; CDR3aa: CASSLPLAGSYNEQFF; CDR3nt: TGCGCCAGCAGCTTGCCCCTAGCGGGTTCCTACAATGAGCAGTTCTTC
d_gene: NA; v_gene: TRBV7-9; j_gene: TRBJ2-2; abundance: NA; CDR3aa: CANTVGRDGAGELFF; CDR3nt: TGTGCCAACACCGTAGGGCGGGATGGTGCCGGGGAGCTGTTTTTT
d_gene: TRBD1; v_gene: TRBV3-1/TRBV3-2; j_gene: TRBJ2-1; abundance: NA; CDR3aa: CASRDYRGNEQFF; CDR3nt: TGTGCCAGCAGGGATTACAGGGGCAATGAGCAGTTCTTC
d_gene: NA; v_gene: TRBV7-9; j_gene: TRBJ1-2; abundance: NA; CDR3aa: CASTNPDDGRGQGGYTF; CDR3nt: TGTGCCAGCACCAATCCCGATGATGGCAGGGGCCAGGGGGGCTACACCTTC
d_gene: NA; v_gene: TRBV19; j_gene: TRBJ2-1; abundance: once; CDR3aa: CASSINDNFKQFF; CDR3nt: TGTGCCAGTAGTATAAACGATAACTTTAAGCAGTTCTTC
d_gene: NA; v_gene: TRBV7-6; j_gene: TRBJ2-1; abundance: NA; CDR3aa: CASSLVGPDLDLSSYNEQFF; CDR3nt: TGTGCCAGCAGCTTAGTCGGTCCGGACTTAGACTTAAGCTCCTACAATGAGCAGTTCTTC
d_gene: NA; v_gene: TRBV11-2; j_gene: TRBJ2-3; abundance: once; CDR3aa: CASSLWARDTDTQYF; CDR3nt: TGTGCCAGCAGCTTATGGGCCAGGGACACAGATACGCAGTATTTT
d_gene: NA; v_gene: TRBV19; j_gene: TRBJ2-2; abundance: NA; CDR3aa: CASSISGGTGELFF; CDR3nt: TGTGCCAGTAGTATCTCTGGGGGGACCGGGGAGCTGTTTTTT
d_gene: TRBD2; v_gene: TRBV7-3; j_gene: TRBJ2-3; abundance: NA; CDR3aa: CASSLRGGDTQYF; CDR3nt: TGTGCCAGCAGCCTTCGGGGGGGAGATACGCAGTATTTT
d_gene: TRBD2; v_gene: TRBV27; j_gene: TRBJ2-1; abundance: NA; CDR3aa: CASREGLAGDNEQFF; CDR3nt: TGTGCCAGCAGGGAAGGATTAGCGGGGGACAATGAGCAGTTCTTC
d_gene: NA; v_gene: TRBV20-1; j_gene: TRBJ2-1; abundance: NA; CDR3aa: CSASRTASYNEQFF; CDR3nt: TGCAGTGCCAGTCGGACAGCCTCCTACAATGAGCAGTTCTTC
d_gene: NA; v_gene: TRBV5-4; j_gene: TRBJ2-3; abundance: NA; CDR3aa: CASSSDFTDTQYF; CDR3nt: TGTGCCAGCAGCTCTGACTTCACAGATACGCAGTATTTT
d_gene: NA; v_gene: TRBV19; j_gene: TRBJ2-2; abundance: NA; CDR3aa: CASSMTANTGELFF; CDR3nt: TGTGCCAGTAGTATGACAGCGAACACCGGGGAGCTGTTTTTT
d_gene: TRBD1; v_gene: TRBV19; j_gene: TRBJ2-7; abundance: NA; CDR3aa: CATKGIRGTGDDEQYF; CDR3nt: TGTGCCACCAAAGGGATAAGGGGGACAGGGGACGACGAGCAGTACTTC
d_gene: TRBD1; v_gene: TRBV5-6; j_gene: TRBJ1-1; abundance: NA; CDR3aa: CASSSRGQATEAFF; CDR3nt: TGTGCCAGCAGCTCGCGCGGACAGGCCACTGAAGCTTTCTTT
d_gene: NA; v_gene: TRBV19; j_gene: TRBJ1-5; abundance: NA; CDR3aa: CASRSSRGFGNQPQHF; CDR3nt: TGTGCCAGTAGATCATCTCGGGGGTTCGGCAATCAGCCCCAGCATTTT
d_gene: NA; v_gene: TRBV7-9; j_gene: TRBJ1-5; abundance: NA; CDR3aa: CASSLGGGNQPQHF; CDR3nt: TGTGCCAGCAGCTTAGGCGGAGGCAATCAGCCCCAGCATTTT
d_gene: NA; v_gene: TRBV5-8; j_gene: TRBJ2-5; abundance: NA; CDR3aa: CASSLDLTNQETQYF; CDR3nt: TGTGCCAGCAGCTTGGATTTAACTAACCAAGAGACCCAGTACTTC
d_gene: NA; v_gene: TRBV5-1; j_gene: TRBJ1-1; abundance: NA; CDR3aa: CASSPSIARSEAFF; CDR3nt: TGCGCCAGCAGCCCATCGATCGCCAGGTCTGAAGCTTTCTTT
d_gene: NA; v_gene: TRBV3-1/TRBV3-2; j_gene: TRBJ1-3; abundance: NA; CDR3aa: CASSHSGDTIYF; CDR3nt: TGTGCCAGCAGCCACTCAGGGGATACCATATATTTT
d_gene: NA; v_gene: TRBV5-1; j_gene: TRBJ2-7; abundance: NA; CDR3aa: CASSGIGTSYEQYF; CDR3nt: TGCGCCAGCAGCGGCATTGGCACATCCTACGAGCAGTACTTC
d_gene: NA; v_gene: TRBV6-5; j_gene: TRBJ1-2; abundance: NA; CDR3aa: CASSPRVGYGYTF; CDR3nt: TGTGCCAGCAGTCCCCGGGTGGGCTATGGCTACACCTTC
d_gene: TRBD1; v_gene: TRBV5-1; j_gene: TRBJ2-7; abundance: NA; CDR3aa: CASSPGTDSYEQYF; CDR3nt: TGCGCCAGCAGCCCCGGGACAGACTCCTACGAGCAGTACTTC
d_gene: NA; v_gene: TRBV29-1; j_gene: TRBJ2-3; abundance: NA; CDR3aa: CSSWGELNTQYF; CDR3nt: TGCAGCTCCTGGGGCGAGTTGAATACGCAGTATTTT
d_gene: NA; v_gene: TRBV14; j_gene: TRBJ2-2; abundance: NA; CDR3aa: CASSQEYRREPGTGELFF; CDR3nt: TGTGCCAGCAGCCAAGAATATAGAAGGGAGCCCGGCACCGGGGAGCTGTTTTTT
d_gene: TRBD1; v_gene: TRBV19; j_gene: TRBJ1-1; abundance: NA; CDR3aa: CASIAGQRTGEAFF; CDR3nt: TGTGCCAGTATCGCGGGACAGCGAACAGGTGAAGCTTTCTTT
d_gene: NA; v_gene: TRBV3-1/TRBV3-2; j_gene: TRBJ2-2; abundance: NA; CDR3aa: CASSQDLALANTGELFF; CDR3nt: TGTGCCAGCAGCCAAGATTTGGCCCTCGCGAACACCGGGGAGCTGTTTTTT
d_gene: TRBD1; v_gene: TRBV11-3; j_gene: TRBJ2-2; abundance: NA; CDR3aa: CASSPSKGQSTGELFF; CDR3nt: TGTGCCAGCAGCCCGTCGAAGGGACAGTCCACCGGGGAGCTGTTTTTT
d_gene: NA; v_gene: TRBV19; j_gene: TRBJ1-3; abundance: few; CDR3aa: CASSIPGSEASGNTIYF; CDR3nt: TGTGCCAGTAGTATACCGGGGAGCGAGGCCTCTGGAAACACCATATATTTT
d_gene: TRBD1; v_gene: TRBV7-2; j_gene: TRBJ1-5; abundance: NA; CDR3aa: CASSIWTGENQPQHF; CDR3nt: TGTGCCAGCAGCATATGGACAGGGGAAAATCAGCCCCAGCATTTT
d_gene: TRBD2; v_gene: TRBV19; j_gene: TRBJ2-7; abundance: NA; CDR3aa: CATGEGQNEQYF; CDR3nt: TGTGCCACCGGGGAGGGCCAGAACGAGCAGTACTTC